Listed below are T cell receptor beta chains from one sample, sequenced in a study of a mutant IDH1 vaccine in newly diagnosed glioma. Assay: immunoSEQ multiplex PCR; the TCRdb copy retains only in-frame clones and omits some. In the table there are 10,000 to 15,000 clones, roughly 79% of which are singletons. Their recognized antigens are unknown. The source material was PBMCs, sampled from a glioma patient whose treatment included an IDH1 peptide vaccine. The origin of the receptors is a woman between 35 and 50 years old with glioma. The CDR3 runs from the conserved cysteine through the conserved F or W. The order of the fields is V gene, J gene, D gene, clone size, CDR3 protein, CDR3 DNA. D genes are given only for firm matches. The listing skips clone size in some rows; elsewhere it reads once, few, many or a size class.

V: TRBV14; J: TRBJ1-1; D: TRBD1; size: -; CDR3: CASSPRRGRVNTEAFF; DNA: TGTGCCAGCAGCCCGCGGAGGGGGCGAGTGAACACTGAAGCTTTCTTT
V: TRBV6-5; J: TRBJ2-1; D: TRBD2; size: -; CDR3: CASSFRLAGYNEQFF; DNA: TGTGCCAGCAGTTTCAGACTAGCGGGGTACAATGAGCAGTTCTTC
V: TRBV15; J: TRBJ2-1; D: TRBD1; size: few; CDR3: CATSRDGPGQGGNEQFF; DNA: TGTGCCACCAGCAGAGATGGTCCAGGACAGGGGGGCAATGAGCAGTTCTTC
V: TRBV6-1; J: TRBJ1-5; D: TRBD1; size: -; CDR3: CASRELDRVQPQHF; DNA: TGTGCCAGCAGGGAGTTGGACAGGGTTCAGCCCCAGCATTTT
V: TRBV2; J: TRBJ1-4; D: TRBD1; size: -; CDR3: CASSPGQGNEKLFF; DNA: TGTGCCAGCAGTCCGGGACAGGGGAATGAAAAACTGTTTTTT
V: TRBV28; J: TRBJ1-3; D: -; size: -; CDR3: CASSLWRGSKANTIYF; DNA: TGTGCCAGCAGTTTATGGAGGGGAAGTAAAGCAAACACCATATATTTT
V: TRBV4-1; J: TRBJ1-2; D: -; size: -; CDR3: CASSQGGVDDYGYTF; DNA: TGCGCCAGCAGCCAAGGTGGGGTGGATGACTATGGCTACACCTTC
V: TRBV19; J: TRBJ2-1; D: -; size: -; CDR3: CASSNPTRVEEQFF; DNA: TGTGCCAGTAGTAACCCCACTAGAGTGGAGGAGCAGTTCTTC
V: TRBV4-1; J: TRBJ2-1; D: TRBD1; size: -; CDR3: CASSQVSQGVYEQFF; DNA: TGCGCCAGCAGCCAAGTCTCGCAGGGGGTCTATGAGCAGTTCTTC
V: TRBV15; J: TRBJ2-7; D: -; size: few; CDR3: CATSRGLGGYSYEQYF; DNA: TGTGCCACCAGCAGAGGACTCGGGGGATACTCCTACGAGCAGTACTTC
V: TRBV14; J: TRBJ2-7; D: -; size: -; CDR3: CASSQVKGSSYEQYF; DNA: TGTGCCAGCAGCCAAGTTAAGGGTAGCTCCTACGAGCAGTACTTC
V: TRBV2; J: TRBJ1-5; D: TRBD1; size: -; CDR3: CASSGTGASQPQHF; DNA: TGTGCCAGCTCCGGGACAGGGGCCAGTCAGCCCCAGCATTTT
V: TRBV7-6; J: TRBJ2-1; D: -; size: -; CDR3: CASSFVNNEQFF; DNA: TGTGCCAGCAGCTTCGTGAACAATGAGCAGTTCTTC
V: TRBV27; J: TRBJ2-1; D: TRBD1; size: -; CDR3: CAGQGAQSNNEQFF; DNA: TGTGCCGGGCAGGGGGCTCAGTCTAACAATGAGCAGTTCTTC
V: TRBV18; J: TRBJ2-6; D: TRBD2; size: -; CDR3: CASEPTTSGRLPGANVLTF; DNA: TGTGCCAGCGAGCCGACGACTAGCGGGAGGCTCCCTGGGGCCAACGTCCTGACTTTC